These 30 T cell receptor beta chains share one sample of origin, sequenced in a study of shared clonotypes between healthy human individuals. Measured with immunoSEQ multiplex PCR; TCRdb has only the in-frame clones, and not every one. The repertoire holds about 2.4 million clones, with around 90% as singletons. Sample: naive CD4+ T cells sorted from blood. Subset given: CD45RA+ positively selected. The source of these receptors is a man between 18 and 35 years old in good health.

This chain links TRBV10-3 with TRBJ2-5, with D possibly TRBD2 on 5 matching bases. Trimming stripped 1 base from V and 3 bases from J, with 12 bases between. This CDR3 spans 15 amino acids. CDR1 ENHRY and CDR2 SYGVKD come from the germline V gene. The CDR3 nucleotides read TGTGCCATCAGTGAGTATCGGGGTCCGGAAGAGACCCAGTACTTC. Protein sequence: CAISEYRGPEETQYF.

This clone occurred once. V usage is TRBV21-1 and J usage is TRBJ2-1; whether TRBD2, the table's D call, matches the DNA was not checked. TRBV21-1 is shown as a pseudogene. This CDR3 contains 18 residues. The DNA for the CDR3 is TGTGCCAGCAGCGTCCCGCCGGGAAAGGGAGTCCTCTACAATGAGCAGTTCTTC. This gives the protein CASSVPPGKGVLYNEQFF.

The genes are TRBV18 and TRBJ2-2; a possible D gene is TRBD1 (6 bases). V lost 6 bases and J lost 6, with 11 bases in between. This CDR3 spans 13 amino acids. Germline lookup yields CDR1 KGHSH and CDR2 LQKENI. CDR3 sequence: CASSGQGPGELFF. As DNA, the CDR3 is TGTGCCAGCTCGGGTCAGGGGCCCGGGGAGCTGTTTTTT.

This chain uses TRBV20-1 with TRBJ1-1; perhaps TRBD1 as D (6 bases). This CDR3 region has 11 residues. Germline loops: CDR1 DFQATT, CDR2 SNEGSKA (reference sequence). V was clipped by 6 bases and J by 5 bases, with 10 bases between them. CDR3 sequence reads: CSAKRGTEAFF. For the CDR3, the DNA is TGCAGTGCCAAGAGGGGGACTGAAGCTTTCTTT.

This rearrangement joins TRBV18 to TRBJ2-6; D may match TRBD1 or TRBD2 (5 bases each). This CDR3 has 15 residues. Germline V gives CDR1 KGHSH, CDR2 LQKENI. The V end was cut by 6 bases, the J end by 4 bases, with 13 bases between. CDR3 protein: CASSRGGAGANVLTF. As DNA, the CDR3 is TGTGCCAGCTCCCGTGGGGGAGCAGGGGCCAACGTCCTGACTTTC.

V gene TRBV29-1 combines with J gene TRBJ2-7; no clear D. Germline V gene sequence: CDR1 SQVTM, CDR2 ANQGSEA. CDR3 length equals 13 residues. Trimming shortened V by 4 bases and J by 1 base, and 11 bases separated the two germline ends. The CDR3 bases are TGCAGCGTTGGGTTACGGACGTCCTACGAGCAGTACTTC. Amino acid sequence: CSVGLRTSYEQYF.

The V call is TRBV29-1, the J call TRBJ2-7; TRBD1 matches 9 bases. In germline, CDR1 is SQVTM, CDR2 ANQGSEA. This CDR3 has 14 amino acids. Losses at the gene ends were 6 bases for V and 5 bases for J; bases not matched to a gene: 11. CDR3 sequence: CSVGIWTGVNEQYF. DNA of the CDR3: TGCAGCGTGGGTATCTGGACAGGGGTAAACGAGCAGTACTTC.

The CDR3 spells CASSKALRQGKVSYNSPLHF. DNA of the CDR3: TGTGCCAGCAGCAAAGCGCTAAGGCAGGGGAAGGTATCCTATAATTCACCCCTCCACTTT. V and J are TRBV21-1 and TRBJ1-6; the tabulated D call, TRBD1, remains unverified against the DNA. TRBV21-1 is a recognized pseudogene. This CDR3 is built from 20 residues.

The chain combines TRBV9 with TRBJ2-7, with a weak D call TRBD2 (6 bases). Between the trimmed V and J ends, which lost 0 bases and 5 bases, there was a span of 12 bases. The CDR3 consists of 14 residues. Germline CDR1 reads SGDLS; CDR2 reads YYNGEE. The CDR3 DNA sequence: TGTGCCAGCAGCGTAGGTCCGGGAGCGGACGAGCAGTACTTC. Amino acid sequence: CASSVGPGADEQYF.

The gene calls are TRBV28 and TRBJ2-7, with unresolved D. With 4 bases removed from V and 5 bases from J, the gap between germline ends came to 12 bases. Germline V gives CDR1 MDHEN, CDR2 SYDVKM. The CDR3 runs 13 residues. For the CDR3, the DNA is TGTGCCAGCAGTTACCCCCTAAGAGACGAGCAGTACTTC. This sequence encodes CASSYPLRDEQYF. Full variable domain (remainder filled in from reference TRBV28 and TRBJ2-7): DVKVTQSSRYLVKRTGEKVFLECVQDMDHENMFWYRQDPGLGLRLIYFSYDVKMKEKGDIPEGYSVSREKKERFSLILESASTNQTSMYLCASSYPLRDEQYFGPGTRLTVT.

The chain has TRBV5-4 and TRBJ1-4; 7 positions agree with TRBD1. The V segment lost 4 bases and the J segment 7 bases; nucleotides outside the gene matches: 10. Germline values: CDR1 SGHNT, CDR2 YYREEE (reference sequence). This CDR3 has 15 amino acids. CDR3: CASSPNRGVTEKLFF. The CDR3 nucleotides read TGTGCCAGCAGCCCAAACAGGGGAGTGACTGAAAAACTGTTTTTT. The variable domain in full, with the rest retrieved from reference TRBV5-4 and TRBJ1-4, is ETGVTQSPTHLIKTRGQQVTLRCSSQSGHNTVSWYQQALGQGPQFIFQYYREEENGRGNFPPRFSGLQFPNYSSELNVNALELDDSALYLCASSPNRGVTEKLFFGSGTQLSVL.

This chain joins TRBV2 and TRBJ2-7; D is unresolved. The germline V and J ends were trimmed by 7 bases and 2 bases, with 12 bases remaining between them. This CDR3 contains 13 residues. Germline-derived CDR1 and CDR2 are SNHLY and FYNNEI. CDR3 coding DNA: TGTGCCAGCACCCCCGAGGTGACCTACGAGCAGTACTTC. It encodes CASTPEVTYEQYF.

The rearrangement uses TRBV2 and TRBJ2-3, with D possibly being TRBD1 or TRBD2 (7 bases each). This CDR3 is 16 amino acids long. The V gene's germline CDR1 is SNHLY and CDR2 FYNNEI. Trimming removed 2 bases at V and 1 base at J, with 13 bases between. CDR3 loop: CASSEHQGGGTDTQYF. The CDR3 DNA reads as TGTGCCAGCAGTGAACATCAGGGGGGGGGCACAGATACGCAGTATTTT.

This rearrangement joins TRBV19 to TRBJ2-7; maybe TRBD1 (7 bases). Per the germline V gene, CDR1 is LNHDA and CDR2 is SQIVND (reference sequence). Trimming left V 6 bases short and J 5 bases short, with 20 bases between. CDR3 size: 15 residues. The CDR3 DNA sequence: TGTGCCAGTAGATCGGCGGGACAGAATAGCCACGAGCAGTACTTC. Its translation is CASRSAGQNSHEQYF.

V usage is TRBV7-2 and J usage is TRBJ2-1; TRBD2 matches 12 bases. Germline trimming cut 1 base from V and 9 bases from J; bases unmatched to any gene: 10. The CDR3 extends over 17 amino acids. Germline V gene lookup returns CDR1 SGHTA and CDR2 FQGNSA. The CDR3, as DNA: TGTGCCAGCAGCTTAGTACCTAGCGGGAGGGTAACTGCTGAGCAGTTCTTC. As protein: CASSLVPSGRVTAEQFF. Supplemented by reference TRBV7-2 and TRBJ2-1, the full variable domain reads GAGVSQSPSNKVTEKGKDVELRCDPISGHTALYWYRQSLGQGLEFLIYFQGNSAPDKSGLPSDRFSAERTGGSVSTLTIQRTQQEDSAVYLCASSLVPSGRVTAEQFFGPGTRLTVL.

The genes are TRBV2 and TRBJ1-5, with TRBD1 matching 11 bases. Germline-derived CDR1 and CDR2 are SNHLY and FYNNEI. V was clipped by 5 bases and J by 4 bases; unmatched bases: 10. This CDR3 has 17 amino acids. The CDR3 DNA reads as TGTGCCAGCAGTTTTGGACAGGGGGCAGTGGGGAATCAGCCCCAGCATTTT. This translates into CASSFGQGAVGNQPQHF.

The DNA for the CDR3 is TGTGCCAGCAGCTTAGAGCAATCCCCCACAGGCGACATCTACAATGAGCAGTTCTTC. Translated, it gives CASSLEQSPTGDIYNEQFF. This chain connects TRBV11-3 to TRBJ2-1; a weak D match, TRBD1 (5 bases). This CDR3 is 19 amino acids long. Germline V lookup: CDR1 SGHNT, CDR2 YENEEA. The V and J ends lost 0 bases and 3 bases respectively, with 21 bases between them.

This rearrangement joins TRBV7-2 to TRBJ2-1; D gene uncertain. Germline assignment: CDR1 SGHTA and CDR2 FQGNSA. The CDR3 totals 16 residues. Trimming cost V 6 bases and J 4 bases, with 19 bases left between them. CDR3 residues: CASSKGPQTYYNEQFF. The CDR3 coding sequence is TGTGCCAGCAGTAAAGGGCCCCAAACGTATTACAATGAGCAGTTCTTC.

This clone was found a few times. This rearrangement joins TRBV30 to TRBJ1-1; D unresolved. This CDR3 has 11 amino acids. Germline CDR1 and CDR2: GTSNPN and SVGIG (reference sequence). The V end was cut by 4 bases, the J end by 1 base, with 4 bases between. CDR3 sequence (DNA): TGTGCCTGGAAAGCGAACACTGAAGCTTTCTTT. Amino acids: CAWKANTEAFF.

The CDR3 region has the DNA TGCGCCAGCAGCCAAGATTCCGCTAGCGGGAGACACGAGCAGTACTTC. Encoded protein: CASSQDSASGRHEQYF. The genes are TRBV4-3 and TRBJ2-7; 10 nucleotides align to TRBD2. Looked up from germline, CDR1 is LGHNA and CDR2 is YSLEER. V trimming: 0 bases; J trimming: 5 bases; junction bases outside the gene matches: 7. The CDR3 spans 16 residues.

This clone was counted once. Written as DNA, the CDR3 is TGCGCCAGCAGGACGGGACTACCAGGAGCAGATACGCAGTATTTT. It specifies CASRTGLPGADTQYF. The chain has TRBV5-1 and TRBJ2-3; 7 nucleotides agree with TRBD2. Germline V lookup: CDR1 SGHRS, CDR2 YFSETQ. This CDR3 has 15 residues. J was trimmed by 4 bases and V by 5 bases; bases with no gene match: 10. The full variable domain, in which reference TRBV5-1 and TRBJ2-3 provide the parts outside the CDR3, is KAGVTQTPRYLIKTRGQQVTLSCSPISGHRSVSWYQQTPGQGLQFLFEYFSETQRNKGNFPGRFSGRQFSNSRSEMNVSTLELGDSALYLCASRTGLPGADTQYFGPGTRLTVL.

This chain joins TRBV6-6 and TRBJ1-1; 11 bases are shared with TRBD1. V was clipped by 6 bases and J by 11 bases; unmatched bases: 5. CDR3 size: 12 residues. Germline V CDR1 and CDR2: MNHNY, SVGAGI (reference sequence). CDR3 loop: CASSQDRGQAFF. CDR3 DNA sequence: TGTGCCAGCAGCCAGGACAGGGGGCAGGCTTTCTTT.

This clone was found a few times. Within the sample, other DNA sequences also encode this same CDR3. This rearrangement joins TRBV7-2 to TRBJ2-2; no definite D call. The CDR3 length is 13 residues. CDR1 is SGHTA, CDR2 FQGNSA, per germline. The ends were cut back, 5 bases at V and 2 bases at J, with 6 bases in the middle. CDR3 protein: CASSPSNTGELFF. As DNA, the CDR3 is TGTGCCAGCAGCCCGTCCAACACCGGGGAGCTGTTTTTT.

The rearrangement links TRBV29-1 to TRBJ1-1; TRBD1 aligns across 11 bases. Trimming removed 3 bases from V and 7 bases from J; junction bases left unmatched: 4. Germline CDR1 reads SQVTM; CDR2 reads ANQGSEA. CDR3 size: 13 residues. CDR3 residues: CSVDGQGAFEAFF. CDR3 nucleotide sequence: TGCAGCGTTGACGGACAGGGGGCGTTTGAAGCTTTCTTT. The full variable domain, completed using reference TRBV29-1 and TRBJ1-1, is SAVISQKPSRDICQRGTSLTIQCQVDSQVTMMFWYRQQPGQSLTLIATANQGSEATYESGFVIDKFPISRPNLTFSTLTVSNMSPEDSSIYLCSVDGQGAFEAFFGQGTRLTVV.

CDR3 region: CAWSTTRAGGYTF. The CDR3 nucleotides are TGTGCCTGGAGTACGACCCGGGCAGGCGGCTACACCTTC. V and J are TRBV30 and TRBJ1-2; D ambiguous. The V and J ends lost 2 bases and 8 bases respectively, with 15 bases between them. Germline V gives CDR1 GTSNPN, CDR2 SVGIG (reference sequence). The CDR3 consists of 13 residues.

V usage is TRBV7-8 and J usage is TRBJ2-1; D unresolved. V gave up 2 bases and J gave up 0 bases, with 11 bases separating them. CDR3 length: 16 amino acids. Germline V gene sequence: CDR1 SGHVS, CDR2 FQNEAQ. The CDR3 DNA reads TGTGCCAGCAGCTTAACCCTAGGAAGCTCCTACAATGAGCAGTTCTTC. Residues: CASSLTLGSSYNEQFF.

Remarks on this clone: Other DNA sequences of this sample code for an identical CDR3. The chain combines TRBV11-1 with TRBJ2-7; TRBD2 might be the D (6 bases). V lost 3 bases to trimming and J lost 1 base, with 7 bases between them. Germline-derived CDR1 and CDR2 are SGHAT and FQDESV (reference sequence). The CDR3 totals 13 residues. The CDR3: CASSLGGSYEQYF. CDR3 bases: TGTGCCAGCAGCTTGGGGGGTTCCTACGAGCAGTACTTC.

In its sample, this clone was seen once. The chain joins TRBV5-1 to TRBJ1-2, with 7 bases matching TRBD1. Germline trimming cut 3 bases from V and 8 bases from J; bases unmatched to any gene: 10. Germline V gene lookup returns CDR1 SGHRS and CDR2 YFSETQ. This CDR3 has 14 residues. The CDR3 reads CASSYTGQVGGYTF. CDR3 in DNA: TGCGCCAGCAGCTACACAGGACAGGTAGGAGGCTACACCTTC.

Comments on this clone: Other DNA sequences within the sample encode an identical CDR3. The chain's CDR3 is CASSRGLNTEAFF. The DNA for the CDR3 is TGTGCCAGCAGCAGGGGATTGAACACTGAAGCTTTCTTT. This chain links TRBV7-9 with TRBJ1-1; maybe TRBD1 (5 bases). V was pared by 5 bases and J by 0 bases, with 7 bases between. There are 13 residues in the CDR3. CDR1 and CDR2 from the germline V gene are SEHNR and FQNEAQ (reference sequence).

The V call is TRBV10-3, the J call TRBJ2-5; D unclear. The J call may be wrong; the DNA end is better matched by TRBJ2-7. Germline CDR1 reads ENHRY; CDR2 reads SYGVKD. This CDR3 comprises 13 residues. The CDR3 loop is CAISEVASHEQYF. Here the CDR3 DNA reads TGTGCCATCAGTGAGGTCGCCAGCCACGAGCAGTACTTC.